The entry below gives a single T cell receptor (beta chain) sequence along with its context. This record belongs to a study of T cell responses to AZD1222 COVID-19 vaccine. Using immunoSEQ multiplex PCR, the repertoire was profiled, and TCRdb retains in-frame clones only, with some absent. The data contain around 180,000 clones, just over 85% of them singletons. The receptor was isolated from an adult in good health. The sample consisted of peripheral blood, taken on day 0 of AZD1222 vaccination.

CDR3 in amino acids: CASSPTQQGARETQYF. The CDR3, as DNA: TGTGCCAGCAGCCCGACACAACAGGGGGCGCGGGAGACCCAGTACTTC. The gene calls are TRBV9 and TRBJ2-5, with 9 bases lining up with TRBD1. The germline gives CDR1 SGDLS, CDR2 YYNGEE. CDR3 length: 16 amino acids. V trimming: 4 bases; J trimming: 5 bases; junction bases outside the gene matches: 12.